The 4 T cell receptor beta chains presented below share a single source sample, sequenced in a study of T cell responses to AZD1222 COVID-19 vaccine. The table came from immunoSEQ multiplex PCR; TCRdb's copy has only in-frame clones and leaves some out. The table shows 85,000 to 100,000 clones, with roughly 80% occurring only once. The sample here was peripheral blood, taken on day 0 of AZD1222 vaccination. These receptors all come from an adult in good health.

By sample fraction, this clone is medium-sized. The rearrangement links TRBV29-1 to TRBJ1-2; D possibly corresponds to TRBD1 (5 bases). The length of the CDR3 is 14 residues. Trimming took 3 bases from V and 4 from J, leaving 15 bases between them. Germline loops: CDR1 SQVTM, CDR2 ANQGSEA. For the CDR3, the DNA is TGCAGCGTTGAGTCGCTTACAAGGGGCTATGGCTACACCTTC. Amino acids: CSVESLTRGYGYTF.

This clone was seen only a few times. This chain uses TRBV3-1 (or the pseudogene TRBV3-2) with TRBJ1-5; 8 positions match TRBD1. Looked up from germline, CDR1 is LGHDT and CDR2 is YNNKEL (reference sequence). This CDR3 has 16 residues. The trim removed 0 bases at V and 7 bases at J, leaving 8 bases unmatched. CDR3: CASSQDSTGGGQPQHF. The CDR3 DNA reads TGTGCCAGCAGCCAAGATTCCACAGGGGGTGGACAGCCCCAGCATTTT.

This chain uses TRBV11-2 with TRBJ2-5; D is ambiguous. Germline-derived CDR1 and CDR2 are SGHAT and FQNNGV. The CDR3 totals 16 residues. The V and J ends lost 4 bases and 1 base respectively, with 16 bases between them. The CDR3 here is CASSSKTPGLQETQYF. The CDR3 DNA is TGTGCCAGCAGCTCAAAGACCCCCGGGCTCCAAGAGACCCAGTACTTC.

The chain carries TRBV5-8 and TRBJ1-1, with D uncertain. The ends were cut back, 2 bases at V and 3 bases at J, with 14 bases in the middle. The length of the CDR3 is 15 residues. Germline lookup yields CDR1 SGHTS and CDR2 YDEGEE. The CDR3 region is CASSLTWKVDTEAFF. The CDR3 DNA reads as TGTGCCAGCAGCTTAACTTGGAAGGTGGACACTGAAGCTTTCTTT.